This T cell receptor beta chain was captured in a study of OX40 agonist ivuxolimab in advanced cancers. As for the study in general: Males comprised roughly four fifths of the group, whose mean age was approximately 60 years (range about 20 to 79).

Remarks on this clone: Its antigen is not identified.

A history of autoimmune disease or systemic immunosuppression excluded patients. This CDR3 spans 14 amino acids. Germline CDR1 is ENHRY and CDR2 is SYGVKD. The J segment lost 6 bases and the V segment lost 6 bases, leaving 7 bases of the junction unmatched. Notes on the study in general: The antigens recognized by the expanded peripheral T cells, that is their antigen specificity, were not determined.

TCRdb's table, derived via immunoSEQ multiplex PCR, lists solely in-frame clones and lacks some. This table has tens of thousands of clones, about 85% appearing once. The sample here was CD4+ or CD8+ T cells sorted from blood, taken in a trial of the OX40 agonist ivuxolimab. The chain carries TRBV10-3 and TRBJ1-1; 10 bases match TRBD1. The clonotype comes from an adult with an advanced solid tumor such as melanoma, head and neck, liver or kidney cancer. This chain's CDR3 is CAIRTRDRGAEAFF. CDR3 bases: TGTGCCATCAGAACTCGGGACAGGGGCGCTGAAGCTTTCTTT.